The 7 T cell receptor beta chains reported below all come from one sample, sequenced in a study of T cells in Graves' hyperthyroidism and ophthalmopathy. It was RNA transcripts that yielded the amplified TCR beta CDR3 regions. HTBI primers drove first-round RT-PCR of the TCR CDR3. TCRdb processed the multiplex PCR reads anew with MiXCR; each CDR3 protein has one entry. This sample yields about 560,000 distinct CDR3 sequences, of which 16% are seen a single time; about 18% belongs to the top ten. The material sequenced was blood. Receptors originate from a woman in her late teens or twenties with Graves' hyperthyroidism.

The chain is built from TRBV24-1 and TRBJ2-3, with unresolved D. V lost 0 bases to trimming and J lost 9 bases, with 6 bases between them. There are 12 residues in the CDR3. CDR1 is KGHDR and CDR2 is SFDVKD in the germline V gene. Here the CDR3 reads CATSDLAGTQYF. CDR3 DNA sequence: TGTGCCACCAGTGATTTGGCCGGGACGCAGTATTTT.

V gene TRBV7-9 combines with J gene TRBJ2-5; perhaps TRBD2 as D (7 bases). V was trimmed by 5 bases and J by 1 base, leaving 17 bases between them. There are 16 residues in the CDR3. CDR1 SEHNR and CDR2 FQNEAQ come from the germline V gene (reference sequence). The DNA for the CDR3 is TGTGCCAGCAGCCCACAGAGGGGGGGAGGCCAAGAGACCCAGTACTTC. Protein sequence: CASSPQRGGGQETQYF.

The chain uses TRBV2 and TRBJ2-1; no clear D. This CDR3 is 11 amino acids long. V shed 4 bases and J shed 15 bases, with 13 bases lying between them. CDR1 SNHLY and CDR2 FYNNEI come from the germline V gene. The CDR3 loop reads CASSVYYRRFF. The CDR3 region has the DNA TGTGCCAGCAGTGTGTACTACCGCCGGTTCTTC.

This clonotype was seen at least ten times. This chain links TRBV30 with TRBJ1-4; 8 positions match TRBD1. CDR1 is GTSNPN, CDR2 SVGIG, per germline (reference sequence). The trim removed 4 bases at V and 8 bases at J, leaving 6 bases unmatched. The CDR3 has 13 amino acids. CDR3 DNA sequence: TGTGCCTGGATGGGCTACAGGGGGGAAAAACTGTTTTTT. It yields the protein CAWMGYRGEKLFF.

This clonotype has at least ten counts. The chain recombines TRBV7-3 with TRBJ2-3, with D possibly being TRBD2 (7 bases). V was cut by 6 bases and J by 3 bases, with 19 bases left in between. The CDR3 totals 16 residues. CDR1 and CDR2 (germline): SGHTA, FQGTGA. CDR3 nucleotides: TGTGCCAGCAGTAAAGCAGGGGCGGGGGTTACAGATACGCAGTATTTT. Translating it yields CASSKAGAGVTDTQYF.

This clonotype was seen at least ten times. J is TRBJ2-3 and V is TRBV6-1; D gene uncertain. This CDR3 comprises 13 residues. Germline V CDR1 and CDR2: MNHNS, SASEGT. V gave up 8 bases and J gave up 2 bases, with 11 bases separating them. Here the CDR3 reads CASSQTFTDTQYF. The CDR3 bases are TGTGCCAGCTCCCAGACCTTCACAGATACGCAGTATTTT.

The chain recombines TRBV20-1 with TRBJ2-7, with 8 bases lining up with TRBD2. This CDR3 is built from 17 residues. The V gene end was trimmed by 0 bases and the J gene end by 1 base; junction bases not matched to a gene: 11. Looked up from germline, CDR1 is DFQATT and CDR2 is SNEGSKA (reference sequence). The CDR3 here is CSARDLSWTSPSYEQYF. Here the CDR3 DNA reads TGCAGTGCTAGAGATCTCTCGTGGACTAGCCCTTCCTACGAGCAGTACTTC.